The rows below give T cell receptor beta chains drawn from one sample of a study of cytomegalovirus exposure and HLA in healthy donors. The data were produced by immunoSEQ multiplex PCR, yet TCRdb's version contains in-frame clones alone and is incomplete. Altogether about 140,000 clones are present, nearly 80% being singletons, with the ten largest covering about 2.2%. The sample was PBMCs. These receptors were obtained from a man aged 25-45 years in good health and CMV-seronegative. The CDR3 runs from the conserved cysteine through the conserved F or W. Fields, in order: J gene, V gene, clone size, D gene, CDR3 protein, CDR3 DNA. D genes are given only for firm matches. Some rows have no size entry. The others give once, few or many, or a class for an expanded clone.

TRBJ2-2 TRBV7-9 . . CSSTPGGTGTGELFF TGTTCCAGCACCCCAGGAGGGACCGGAACCGGGGAGCTGTTTTTT
TRBJ2-3 TRBV9 . . CASSVGAFSTDTQYF TGTGCCAGCAGCGTAGGGGCTTTCAGCACAGATACGCAGTATTTT
TRBJ2-1 TRBV2 . . CASSQRTVAYNEQFF TGTGCCAGCAGCCAGCGGACAGTCGCCTACAATGAGCAGTTCTTC
TRBJ1-2 TRBV9 . . CASSPSGGVTNYGYTF TGTGCCAGCAGCCCATCTGGAGGAGTCACTAACTATGGCTACACCTTC
TRBJ1-1 TRBV30 . . CAWSVNSNTEAFF TGTGCCTGGAGTGTGAACTCGAACACTGAAGCTTTCTTT
TRBJ2-1 TRBV19 . TRBD2 CASSSPSTSGVYNEQFF TGTGCCAGTAGCTCACCGTCGACTAGCGGGGTATACAATGAGCAGTTCTTC
TRBJ2-5 TRBV6-5 . TRBD2 CASKVAGGIGETQYF TGTGCCAGCAAGGTCGCGGGAGGGATTGGGGAGACCCAGTACTTC
TRBJ1-6 TRBV19 . . CASTSRQGLGNSPLHF TGTGCCAGTACCTCAAGGCAGGGGTTGGGAAATTCACCCCTCCACTTT
TRBJ2-7 TRBV9 . . CASSVEQGYEQYF TGTGCCAGCAGCGTAGAACAGGGCTACGAGCAGTACTTC
TRBJ1-5 TRBV14 . . CASSPSGNQPQHF TGTGCCAGCAGCCCATCGGGTAATCAGCCCCAGCATTTT
TRBJ2-7 TRBV5-5 . . CASSWRLSYEQYF TGTGCCAGCAGCTGGAGGCTCTCCTACGAGCAGTACTTC
TRBJ2-2 TRBV9 . . CASSGGEYMGELFF TGTGCCAGCAGCGGGGGGGAGTACATGGGGGAGCTGTTTTTT
TRBJ1-2 TRBV6-6 . TRBD1 CASSPPDRVSHGYTF TGTGCCAGCAGTCCCCCCGACAGGGTGTCGCATGGCTACACCTTC
TRBJ2-7 TRBV7-8 . TRBD1 CATNPDRGLEQYF TGTGCCACCAACCCGGACAGGGGGCTCGAGCAGTACTTC
TRBJ1-2 TRBV18 . TRBD1 CASRHRGDYGYTF TGTGCCAGCCGTCACAGGGGGGACTATGGCTACACCTTC
TRBJ2-1 TRBV7-9 . TRBD2 CASSPGTSGRATYNEQFF TGTGCCAGCAGCCCTGGGACTAGCGGGAGGGCAACCTACAATGAGCAGTTCTTC
TRBJ1-3 TRBV19 . . CASRLSGTGNTIYF TGTGCCAGTCGGCTCTCAGGGACTGGAAACACCATATATTTT
TRBJ1-1 TRBV6-6 . . CASRGVRPEAFF TGTGCCAGCAGAGGGGTACGACCTGAAGCTTTCTTT
TRBJ2-7 TRBV5-6 once . CASSLGGGGSEQYF TGTGCCAGCAGCTTGGGAGGGGGGGGGTCCGAGCAGTACTTC
TRBJ1-2 TRBV9 once . CASSALAGQGGYTF TGTGCCAGCAGCGCCCTGGCAGGGCAAGGCGGCTACACCTTC
TRBJ1-5 TRBV28 few . CASSLQGLQPQHF TGTGCCAGCAGTTTACAGGGGCTTCAGCCCCAGCATTTT
TRBJ1-5 TRBV28 . . CASTEQVLSNQPQHF TGTGCCAGCACCGAACAGGTCCTTAGCAATCAGCCCCAGCATTTT
TRBJ2-7 TRBV19 . TRBD1 CASSFTGGTYEQYF TGTGCCAGTAGTTTCACAGGGGGAACCTACGAGCAGTACTTC
TRBJ1-2 TRBV15 . . CATSRENSGYGYTF TGTGCCACCAGCAGAGAAAACAGCGGCTATGGCTACACCTTC
TRBJ2-1 TRBV7-8 . TRBD2 CASSFWGLAGGNEQFF TGTGCCAGCAGCTTCTGGGGACTAGCGGGAGGGAATGAGCAGTTCTTC
TRBJ2-2 TRBV6-4 many TRBD2 CASSDGTSGRWGTGELFF TGTGCCAGCAGTGATGGGACTAGCGGTAGGTGGGGGACCGGGGAGCTGTTTTTT
TRBJ2-2 TRBV7-6 . TRBD2 CASSPGTTKTGELFF TGTGCCAGCAGCCCCGGGACTACCAAAACCGGGGAGCTGTTTTTT
TRBJ1-2 TRBV6-5 . . CASSPTTGNYGYTF TGTGCCAGCAGTCCCACCACAGGGAACTATGGCTACACCTTC
TRBJ2-3 TRBV10-3 . TRBD2 CAISDPTSGRAEDTQYF TGTGCCATCAGTGATCCGACTAGCGGGAGGGCTGAAGATACGCAGTATTTT
TRBJ1-5 TRBV21-1 . . CASSKVPLIGQPQHF TGTGCCAGCAGCAAAGTTCCACTCATTGGTCAGCCCCAGCATTTT
TRBJ1-2 TRBV18 . . CASSPDGQYGYTF TGTGCCAGCTCACCGGACGGACAGTATGGCTACACCTTC
TRBJ1-2 TRBV28 few . CASSLVENYGYTF TGTGCCAGCAGTTTAGTCGAGAACTATGGCTACACCTTC
TRBJ2-3 TRBV6-6 . . CASSYHADTQYF TGTGCCAGCAGTTACCATGCAGATACGCAGTATTTT
TRBJ1-1 TRBV10-3 . TRBD1 CAISYRGRGTEAFF TGTGCCATCAGTTATAGGGGGCGAGGAACTGAAGCTTTCTTT
TRBJ2-1 TRBV11-3 once TRBD2 CASSLAGVYNEQFF TGTGCCAGCAGCCTAGCGGGGGTCTACAATGAGCAGTTCTTC
TRBJ1-4 TRBV11-2 . TRBD1 CASSLDRGTGSEKLFF TGTGCCAGCAGCTTAGATCGAGGGACAGGATCTGAAAAACTGTTTTTT
TRBJ1-5 TRBV7-9 . TRBD1 CASSLGDRGLNQPQHF TGTGCCAGCAGCTTAGGGGACAGGGGGCTAAATCAGCCCCAGCATTTT
TRBJ2-7 TRBV28 . TRBD1 CASSLLGDRSYEQYF TGTGCCAGCAGTTTATTGGGGGACAGGAGCTACGAGCAGTACTTC
TRBJ2-7 TRBV27 . . CASSLGYYYEQYF TGTGCCAGCAGTTTAGGCTACTACTACGAGCAGTACTTC
TRBJ1-5 TRBV7-9 . TRBD1 CASSFGQGAQPQHF TGTGCCAGCAGCTTTGGGCAGGGGGCACAGCCCCAGCATTTT
TRBJ1-1 TRBV5-6 few . CASSSRQPSEAFF TGTGCCAGCAGCTCCAGACAGCCTTCCGAAGCTTTCTTT